This paragraph covers one TCR beta chain sequence. These data originate in a study of blood T cell repertoires in COVID-19. CDR3 length: 15 residues. The ends were cut back, 0 bases at V and 0 bases at J, with 7 bases in the middle. Germline CDR1 is SGHKS and CDR2 is YYEKEE (reference sequence). Assay used: immunoSEQ multiplex PCR; TCRdb lists only in-frame clones, some missing. This sample has 450,000 to 600,000 clones, with around 90% found just once. Sequencing was done on a sample of PBMCs or T cells enriched from blood (not recorded which). V gene TRBV5-5 combines with J gene TRBJ1-3; D perhaps matches TRBD1 (5 bases). The sequence derives from a woman aged 18-29 years who had recovered from COVID-19. CDR3 sequence: CASSLEGSSGNTIYF. As DNA, the CDR3 is TGTGCCAGCAGCTTGGAGGGGTCCTCTGGAAACACCATATATTTT.